This T cell receptor beta chain was recovered during a study of PD-1 blockade in classical Hodgkin lymphoma. Relapses following autologous stem cell transplantation were seen in all patients, with brentuximab vedotin exposure varying. CDR3 length: 14 amino acids. Per germline, CDR1 SGHDT and CDR2 YYEEEE. The V and J ends lost 0 bases and 4 bases respectively, with 7 bases between them. Assay: immunoSEQ multiplex PCR; the TCRdb copy retains only in-frame clones and omits some. The sample yields about 14,000 clones, about four fifths seen once. This receptor was identified in a human donor with classical Hodgkin lymphoma. The sample was peripheral blood mononuclear cells (PBMCs), taken before the second cycle of nivolumab. The chain recombines TRBV5-6 with TRBJ1-4; D is undetermined. The CDR3 sequence is CASSLDGFNEKLFF. CDR3 bases: TGTGCCAGCAGCTTGGACGGATTTAATGAAAAACTGTTTTTT.